This T cell receptor beta chain was captured by sequencing in a study of tumor and adjacent non-tumor tissue in lung cancer. In the study overall: Patients comprised about a dozen adenocarcinoma, a couple of squamous cell carcinoma and 1 small cell lung cancer. Findings and limits, study-wide: Top 100 clones took a larger repertoire share in normal lung.

Germline values: CDR1 SGHAT, CDR2 FQNNGV. This CDR3 spans 16 amino acids. Notes on this clonotype: Antigen: not known. At one end the junction does not follow the germline gene, possibly because of a read error.

Three rounds of nested PCR, following a modified ARM-PCR protocol, produced the TCRbeta library. TCRdb passed the multiplex PCR reads through MiXCR, listing each CDR3 protein once. The table records approximately 75,000 distinct CDR3 sequences, under 80% of them present only once. The template was RNA from unsorted bulk tissue. Sequenced: lung tumor tissue. V usage is TRBV11-2 and J usage is TRBJ2-3; no firm D call. This clonotype was obtained from a woman aged 50 to 60 with non-small cell lung cancer. The CDR3, as DNA: TGTGCCAGCAGCCCGGTGTGTTACTCGCTTCCAGATACGCACTATTTT. Protein sequence: CASSPVCYSLPDTHYF.